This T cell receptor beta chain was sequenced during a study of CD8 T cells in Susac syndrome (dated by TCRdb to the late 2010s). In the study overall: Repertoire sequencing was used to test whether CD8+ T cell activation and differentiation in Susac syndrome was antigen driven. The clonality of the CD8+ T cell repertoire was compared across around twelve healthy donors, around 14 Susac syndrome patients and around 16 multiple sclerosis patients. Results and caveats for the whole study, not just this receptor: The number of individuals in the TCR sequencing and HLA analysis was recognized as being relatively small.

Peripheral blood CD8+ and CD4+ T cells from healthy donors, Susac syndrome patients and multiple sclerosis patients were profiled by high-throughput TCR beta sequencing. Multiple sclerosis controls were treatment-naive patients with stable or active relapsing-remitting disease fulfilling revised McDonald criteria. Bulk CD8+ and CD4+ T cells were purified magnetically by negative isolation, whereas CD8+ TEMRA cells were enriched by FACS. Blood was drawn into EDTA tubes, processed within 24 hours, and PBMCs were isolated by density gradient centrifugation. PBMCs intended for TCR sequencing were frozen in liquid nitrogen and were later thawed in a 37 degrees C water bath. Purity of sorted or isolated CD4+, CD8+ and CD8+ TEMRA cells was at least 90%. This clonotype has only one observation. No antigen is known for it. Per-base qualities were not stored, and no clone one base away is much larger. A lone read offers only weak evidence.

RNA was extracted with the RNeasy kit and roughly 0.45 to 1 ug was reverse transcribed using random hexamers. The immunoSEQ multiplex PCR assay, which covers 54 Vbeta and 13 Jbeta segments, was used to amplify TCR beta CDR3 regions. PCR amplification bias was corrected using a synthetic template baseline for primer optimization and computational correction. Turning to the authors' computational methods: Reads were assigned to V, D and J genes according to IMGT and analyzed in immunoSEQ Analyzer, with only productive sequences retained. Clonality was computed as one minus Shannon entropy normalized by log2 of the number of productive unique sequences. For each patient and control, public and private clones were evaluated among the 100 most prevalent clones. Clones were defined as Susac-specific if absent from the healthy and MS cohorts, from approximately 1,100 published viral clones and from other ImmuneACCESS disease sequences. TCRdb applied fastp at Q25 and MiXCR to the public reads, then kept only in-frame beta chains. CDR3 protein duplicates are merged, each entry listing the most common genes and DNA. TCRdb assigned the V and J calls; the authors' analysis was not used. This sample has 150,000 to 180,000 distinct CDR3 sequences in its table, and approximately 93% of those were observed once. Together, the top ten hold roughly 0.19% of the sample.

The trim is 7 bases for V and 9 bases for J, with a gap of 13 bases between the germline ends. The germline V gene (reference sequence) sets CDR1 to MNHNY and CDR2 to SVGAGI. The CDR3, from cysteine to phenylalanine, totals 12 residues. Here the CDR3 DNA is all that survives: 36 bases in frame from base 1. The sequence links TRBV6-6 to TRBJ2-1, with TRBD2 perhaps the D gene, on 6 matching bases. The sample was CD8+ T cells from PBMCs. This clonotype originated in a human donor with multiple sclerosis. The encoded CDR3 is CASTLGGREQFF. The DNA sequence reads TGTGCCAGCACCCTCGGGGGACGTGAGCAGTTCTTC.